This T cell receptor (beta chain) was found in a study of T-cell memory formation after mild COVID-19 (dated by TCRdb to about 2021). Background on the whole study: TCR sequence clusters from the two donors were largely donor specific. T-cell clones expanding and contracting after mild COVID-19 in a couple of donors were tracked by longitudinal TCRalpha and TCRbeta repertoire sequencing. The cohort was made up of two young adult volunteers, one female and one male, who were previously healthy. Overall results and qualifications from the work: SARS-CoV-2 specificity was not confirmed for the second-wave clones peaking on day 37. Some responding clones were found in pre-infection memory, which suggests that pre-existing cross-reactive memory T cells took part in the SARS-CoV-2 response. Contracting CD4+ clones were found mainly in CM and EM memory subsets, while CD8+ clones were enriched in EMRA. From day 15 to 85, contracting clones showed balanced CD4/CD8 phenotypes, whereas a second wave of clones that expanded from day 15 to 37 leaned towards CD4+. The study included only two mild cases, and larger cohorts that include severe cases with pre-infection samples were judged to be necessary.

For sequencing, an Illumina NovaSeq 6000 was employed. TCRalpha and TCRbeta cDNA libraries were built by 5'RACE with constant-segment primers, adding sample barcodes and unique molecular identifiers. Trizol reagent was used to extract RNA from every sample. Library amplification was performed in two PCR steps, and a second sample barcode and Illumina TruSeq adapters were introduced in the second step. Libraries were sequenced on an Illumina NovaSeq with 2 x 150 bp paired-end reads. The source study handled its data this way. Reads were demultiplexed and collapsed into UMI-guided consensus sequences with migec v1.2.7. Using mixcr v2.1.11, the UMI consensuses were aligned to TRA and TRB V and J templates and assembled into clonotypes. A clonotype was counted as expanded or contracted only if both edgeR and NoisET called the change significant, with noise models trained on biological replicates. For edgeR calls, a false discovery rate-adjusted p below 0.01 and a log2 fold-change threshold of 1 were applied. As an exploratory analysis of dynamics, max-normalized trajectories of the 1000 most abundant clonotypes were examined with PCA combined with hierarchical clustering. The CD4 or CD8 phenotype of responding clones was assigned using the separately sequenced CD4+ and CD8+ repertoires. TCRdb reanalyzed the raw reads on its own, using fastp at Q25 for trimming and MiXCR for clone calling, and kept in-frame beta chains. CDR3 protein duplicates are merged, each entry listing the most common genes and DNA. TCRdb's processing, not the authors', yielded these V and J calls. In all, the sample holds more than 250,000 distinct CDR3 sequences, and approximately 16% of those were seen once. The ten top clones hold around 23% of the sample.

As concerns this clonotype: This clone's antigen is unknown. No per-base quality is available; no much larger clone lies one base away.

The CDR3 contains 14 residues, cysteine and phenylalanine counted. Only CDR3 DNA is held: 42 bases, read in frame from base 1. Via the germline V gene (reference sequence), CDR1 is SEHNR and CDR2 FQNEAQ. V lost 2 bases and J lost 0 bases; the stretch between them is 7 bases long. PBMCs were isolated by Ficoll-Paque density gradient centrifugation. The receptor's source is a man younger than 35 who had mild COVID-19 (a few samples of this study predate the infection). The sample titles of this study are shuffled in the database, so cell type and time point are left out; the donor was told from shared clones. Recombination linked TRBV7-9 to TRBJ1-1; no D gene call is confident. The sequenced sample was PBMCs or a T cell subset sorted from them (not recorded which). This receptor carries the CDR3 CASSLTPMNTEAFF. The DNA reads TGTGCCAGCAGCTTAACCCCCATGAACACTGAAGCTTTCTTT. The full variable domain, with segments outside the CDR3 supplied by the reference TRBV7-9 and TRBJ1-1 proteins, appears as DTGVSQNPRHKITKRGQNVTFRCDPISEHNRLYWYRQTLGQGPEFLTYFQNEAQLEKSRLLSDRFSAERPKGSFSTLEIQRTEQGDSAMYLCASSLTPMNTEAFFGQGTRLTVV.